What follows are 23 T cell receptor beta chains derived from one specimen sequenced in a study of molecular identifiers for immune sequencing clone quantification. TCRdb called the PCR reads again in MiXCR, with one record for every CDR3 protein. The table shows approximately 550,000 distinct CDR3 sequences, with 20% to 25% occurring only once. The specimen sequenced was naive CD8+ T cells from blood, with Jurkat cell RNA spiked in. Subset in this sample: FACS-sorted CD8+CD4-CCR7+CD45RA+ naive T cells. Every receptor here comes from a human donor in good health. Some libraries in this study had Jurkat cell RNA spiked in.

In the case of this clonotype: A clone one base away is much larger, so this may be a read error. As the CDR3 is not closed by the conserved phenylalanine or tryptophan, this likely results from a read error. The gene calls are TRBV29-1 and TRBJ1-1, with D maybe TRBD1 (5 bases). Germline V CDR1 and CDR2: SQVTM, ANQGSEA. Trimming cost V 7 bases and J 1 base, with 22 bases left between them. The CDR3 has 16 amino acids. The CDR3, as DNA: TGCAGCGGAGAAACAGGAACTTCGTATTGGAACACTGAAGCTTTCCTT. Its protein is CSGETGTSYWNTEAFL.

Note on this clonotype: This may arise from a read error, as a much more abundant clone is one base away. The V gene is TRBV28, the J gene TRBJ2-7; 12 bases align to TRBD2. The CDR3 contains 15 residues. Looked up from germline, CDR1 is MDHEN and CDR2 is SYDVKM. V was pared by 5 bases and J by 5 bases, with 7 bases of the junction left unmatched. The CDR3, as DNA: TGTGCCAGCAGTCCCGGACTAGCGGGAACCCACGAGCAGTACTTC. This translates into CASSPGLAGTHEQYF.

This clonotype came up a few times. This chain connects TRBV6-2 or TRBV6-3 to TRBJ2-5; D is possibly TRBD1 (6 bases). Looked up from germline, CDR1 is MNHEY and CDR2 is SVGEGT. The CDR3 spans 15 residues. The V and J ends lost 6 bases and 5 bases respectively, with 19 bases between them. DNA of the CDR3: TGTGCCAGCAGACTCACAAGGACAGAAGGGGAGACCCAGTACTTC. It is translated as CASRLTRTEGETQYF.

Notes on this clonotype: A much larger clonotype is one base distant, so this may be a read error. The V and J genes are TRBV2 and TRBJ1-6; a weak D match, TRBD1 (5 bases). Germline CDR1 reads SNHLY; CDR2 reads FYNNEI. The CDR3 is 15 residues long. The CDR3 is CASTGPHSYNPPLHF. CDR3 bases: TGTGCCAGCACAGGGCCTCACTCCTATAATCCACCCCTCCACTTT.

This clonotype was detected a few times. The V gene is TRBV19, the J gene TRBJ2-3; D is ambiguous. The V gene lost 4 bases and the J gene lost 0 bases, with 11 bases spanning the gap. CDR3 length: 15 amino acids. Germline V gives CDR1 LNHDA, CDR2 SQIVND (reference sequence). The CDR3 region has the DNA TGTGCCAGTAGTAGAATGGGGTCTAGCACAGATACGCAGTATTTT. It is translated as CASSRMGSSTDTQYF.

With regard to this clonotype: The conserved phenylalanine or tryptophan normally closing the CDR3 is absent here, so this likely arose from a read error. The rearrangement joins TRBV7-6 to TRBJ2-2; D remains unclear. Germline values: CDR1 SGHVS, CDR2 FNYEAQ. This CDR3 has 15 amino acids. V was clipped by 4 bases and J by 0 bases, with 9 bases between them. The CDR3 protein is CASSSVVTNTGELFL. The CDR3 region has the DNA TGTGCCAGCAGCTCCGTAGTAACGAACACCGGGGAGCTGTTTCTT.

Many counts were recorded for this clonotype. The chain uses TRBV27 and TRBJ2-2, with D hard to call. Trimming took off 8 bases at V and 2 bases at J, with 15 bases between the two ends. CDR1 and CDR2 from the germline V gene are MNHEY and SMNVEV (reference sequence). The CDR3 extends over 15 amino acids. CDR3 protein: CASRLVSSNTGELFF. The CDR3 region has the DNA TGTGCCAGCCGCCTTGTTAGCTCTAACACCGGGGAGCTGTTTTTT.

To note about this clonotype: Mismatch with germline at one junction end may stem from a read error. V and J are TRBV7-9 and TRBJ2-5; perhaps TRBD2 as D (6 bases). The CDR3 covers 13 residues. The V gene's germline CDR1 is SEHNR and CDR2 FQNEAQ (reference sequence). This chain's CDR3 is CASSRGTEETLYF. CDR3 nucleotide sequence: TGTGCCAGCAGCCGGGGGACCGAAGAGACCCTGTACTTC.

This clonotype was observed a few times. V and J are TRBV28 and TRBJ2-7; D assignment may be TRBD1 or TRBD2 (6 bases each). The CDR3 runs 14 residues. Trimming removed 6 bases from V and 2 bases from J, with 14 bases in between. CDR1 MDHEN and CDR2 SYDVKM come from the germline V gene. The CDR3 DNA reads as TGTGCCAGCAGCCGGGGGCAGAACACCTACGAGCAGTACTTC. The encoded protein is CASSRGQNTYEQYF.

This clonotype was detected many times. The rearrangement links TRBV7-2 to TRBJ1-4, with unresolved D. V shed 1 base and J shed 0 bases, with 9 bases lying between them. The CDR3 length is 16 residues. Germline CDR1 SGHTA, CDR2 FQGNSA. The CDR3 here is CASSLGRHSTNEKLFF. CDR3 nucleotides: TGTGCCAGCAGCTTAGGCCGACACTCAACTAATGAAAAACTGTTTTTT.

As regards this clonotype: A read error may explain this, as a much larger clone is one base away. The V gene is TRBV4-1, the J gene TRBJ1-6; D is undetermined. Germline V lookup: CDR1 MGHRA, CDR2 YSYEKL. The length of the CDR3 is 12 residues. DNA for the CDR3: TGCGCCAACAGCCCCTCCCGGGAAACCCTCCACTTT. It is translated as CANSPSRETLHF.

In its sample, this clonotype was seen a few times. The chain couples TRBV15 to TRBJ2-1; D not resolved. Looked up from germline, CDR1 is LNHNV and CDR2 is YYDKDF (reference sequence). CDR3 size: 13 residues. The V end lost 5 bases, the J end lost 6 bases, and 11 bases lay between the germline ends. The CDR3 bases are TGTGCCACCAGCGGAAACTGGACCAATGAGCAGTTCTTC. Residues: CATSGNWTNEQFF.

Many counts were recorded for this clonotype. The CDR3 reads CASSLGGLLSYNEQFF. The CDR3 bases are TGTGCCAGCAGCTTAGGGGGGCTACTCTCCTACAATGAGCAGTTCTTC. The V and J genes are TRBV11-2 and TRBJ2-1; the D gene is possibly TRBD1 (6 bases). Trimming pared 1 base from V and 0 bases from J, leaving 10 bases between. The CDR3 contains 16 residues. The germline V gene has CDR1 SGHAT and CDR2 FQNNGV.

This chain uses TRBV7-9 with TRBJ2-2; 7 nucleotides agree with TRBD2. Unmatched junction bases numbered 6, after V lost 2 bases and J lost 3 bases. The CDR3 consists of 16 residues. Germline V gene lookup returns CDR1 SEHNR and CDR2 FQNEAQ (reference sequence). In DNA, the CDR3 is TGTGCCAGCAGCTTAAGTCTAGCGGTACACACCGGGGAGCTGTTTTTT. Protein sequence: CASSLSLAVHTGELFF.

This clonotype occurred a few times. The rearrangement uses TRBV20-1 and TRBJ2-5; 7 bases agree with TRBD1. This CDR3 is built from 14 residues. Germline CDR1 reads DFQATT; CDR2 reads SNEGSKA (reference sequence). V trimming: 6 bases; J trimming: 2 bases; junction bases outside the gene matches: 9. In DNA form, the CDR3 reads TGCAGTGCCCTATACAGGGGTTGGCAAGAGACCCAGTACTTC. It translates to CSALYRGWQETQYF.

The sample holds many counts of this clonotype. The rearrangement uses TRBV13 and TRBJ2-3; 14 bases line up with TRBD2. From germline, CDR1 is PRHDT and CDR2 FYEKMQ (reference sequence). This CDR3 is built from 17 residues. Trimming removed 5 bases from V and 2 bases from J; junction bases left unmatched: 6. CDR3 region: CASSPTTSGGATDTQYF. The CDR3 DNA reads TGTGCCAGCAGCCCGACGACTAGCGGGGGGGCCACAGATACGCAGTATTTT.

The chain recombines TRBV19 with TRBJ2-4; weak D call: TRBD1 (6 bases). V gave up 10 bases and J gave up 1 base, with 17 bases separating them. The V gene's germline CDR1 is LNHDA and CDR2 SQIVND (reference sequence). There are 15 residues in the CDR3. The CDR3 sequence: CATRTGTRAKNIQYF. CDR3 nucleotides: TGTGCCACTCGAACAGGGACCAGGGCCAAAAACATTCAGTACTTC.

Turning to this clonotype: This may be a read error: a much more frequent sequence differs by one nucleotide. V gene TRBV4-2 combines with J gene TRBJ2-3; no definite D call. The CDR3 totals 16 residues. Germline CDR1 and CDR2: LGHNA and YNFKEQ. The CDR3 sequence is CAGSQDVASSTDTQYF. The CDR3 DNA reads TGCGCCGGCAGCCAAGATGTGGCCTCTAGCACAGATACGCAGTATTTT.

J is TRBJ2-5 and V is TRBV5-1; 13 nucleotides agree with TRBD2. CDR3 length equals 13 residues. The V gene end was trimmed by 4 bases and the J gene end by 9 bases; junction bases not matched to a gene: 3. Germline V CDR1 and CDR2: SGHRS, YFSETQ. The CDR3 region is CASSGTSGEAQYF. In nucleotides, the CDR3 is TGCGCCAGCAGCGGGACTAGCGGGGAGGCCCAGTACTTC. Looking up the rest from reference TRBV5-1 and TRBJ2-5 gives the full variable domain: KAGVTQTPRYLIKTRGQQVTLSCSPISGHRSVSWYQQTPGQGLQFLFEYFSETQRNKGNFPGRFSGRQFSNSRSEMNVSTLELGDSALYLCASSGTSGEAQYFGPGTRLLVL.

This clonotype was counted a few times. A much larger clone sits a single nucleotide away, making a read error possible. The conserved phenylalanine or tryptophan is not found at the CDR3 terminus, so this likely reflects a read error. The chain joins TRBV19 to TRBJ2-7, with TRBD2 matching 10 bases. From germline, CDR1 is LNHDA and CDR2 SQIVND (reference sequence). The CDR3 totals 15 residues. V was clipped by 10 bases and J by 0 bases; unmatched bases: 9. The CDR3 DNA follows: TGTGCCACTAAACAGGGACTAGCGTACTCCTACGAGCAGTACCTC. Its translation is CATKQGLAYSYEQYL.

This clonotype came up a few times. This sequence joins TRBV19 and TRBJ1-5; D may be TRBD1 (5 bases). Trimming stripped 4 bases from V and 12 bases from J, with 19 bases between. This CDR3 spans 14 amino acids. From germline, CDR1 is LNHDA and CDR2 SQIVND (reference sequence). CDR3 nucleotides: TGTGCCAGTAGTACAGAGACGGGACTTGTGGACCAGCATTTT. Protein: CASSTETGLVDQHF.

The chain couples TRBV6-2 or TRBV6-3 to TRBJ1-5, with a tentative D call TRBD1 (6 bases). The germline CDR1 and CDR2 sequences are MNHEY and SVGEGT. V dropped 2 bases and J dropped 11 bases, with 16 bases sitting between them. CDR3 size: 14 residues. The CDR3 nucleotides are TGTGCCAGCAGTTACGATGGGGGCGTGGAGTCCCAGCATTTT. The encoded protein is CASSYDGGVESQHF.

This CDR3 is CASSDSTNQPQHF. The CDR3 region has the DNA TGTGCCAGCAGCGACAGTACCAATCAGCCCCAGCATTTT. The chain joins TRBV27 to TRBJ1-5; a weak D match, TRBD1 (5 bases). The CDR3 runs to 13 residues. CDR1 and CDR2 (germline): MNHEY, SMNVEV (reference sequence). Trimming took 6 bases from V and 3 from J, leaving 9 bases between them.